The clone carrying this T cell receptor (beta chain) was detected ten times or more. The data belong to a study of T cells after yellow fever vaccination. Overall study context: Preparing low-cell-number fractions relied on SMART-Seq v4 Ultra Low Input. Study-wide results and limits: It was a weaker secondary response, yet one that peaked faster, at day 5 versus 15. Post-booster reappearance was seen for most primary-vaccination clones (96% CD4, about 88% CD8).

TCRdb used MiXCR to reprocess the 5' RACE reads, holding one entry per CDR3 protein. Altogether around 47,000 distinct CDR3 sequences are present, about 6.8% being singletons, with the ten largest covering about 15%. Germline values: CDR1 SEHNR, CDR2 FQNEAQ (reference sequence). Trimming took 5 bases from V and 4 from J, leaving 23 bases between them. This CDR3 comprises 17 residues. The sequence came from a man in his thirties or forties who received the YFV17D yellow fever vaccine. J is TRBJ2-5 and V is TRBV7-9; D assignment may be TRBD1 or TRBD2 (5 bases each). This specimen was CD8+ T cells not binding an NS4B(214-222) dextramer, sorted from PBMCs, taken 45 days after the yellow fever booster vaccination. The CDR3 region has the DNA TGTGCCAGCAGCCCAGCCCATGGGCAGGGAGTGGGAGAGACCCAGTACTTC. It codes for CASSPAHGQGVGETQYF. Combining the CDR3 with reference TRBV7-9 and TRBJ2-5 gives the whole variable domain DTGVSQNPRHKITKRGQNVTFRCDPISEHNRLYWYRQTLGQGPEFLTYFQNEAQLEKSRLLSDRFSAERPKGSFSTLEIQRTEQGDSAMYLCASSPAHGQGVGETQYFGPGTRLLVL.